Below, 20 T cell receptor beta chains from the same sample are listed, as sequenced in a study of blood T cell repertoires in COVID-19. Profiling relied on immunoSEQ multiplex PCR, and the TCRdb table lists in-frame clones only, not all of them. The sample gives around 32,000 clones, roughly 91% of which show up once; more than 0.8% is in the top ten. The specimen sequenced was peripheral blood. These receptors all stem from a man between 65 and 85 years old with active or convalescent COVID-19.

The rearrangement uses TRBV6-6 and TRBJ1-1; the D gene is possibly TRBD1 (6 bases). Trimming took 1 base from V and 1 from J, leaving 7 bases between them. Germline V CDR1 and CDR2: MNHNY, SVGAGI (reference sequence). CDR3 length equals 14 residues. This CDR3 reads CASSYLDRNTEAFF. DNA for the CDR3: TGTGCCAGCAGTTACTTGGACAGGAACACTGAAGCTTTCTTT.

V usage is TRBV6-5 and J usage is TRBJ2-3, with 7 bases lining up with TRBD2. This CDR3 region has 15 residues. The ends lost 8 bases at V and 1 base at J; junction bases unmatched: 9. Germline V CDR1 and CDR2: MNHEY, SVGAGI. CDR3 amino acids: CASGVGLAGTDTQYF. The CDR3 nucleotides are TGTGCCAGCGGAGTTGGGCTAGCGGGCACAGATACGCAGTATTTT.

This clone turned up a few times. The chain has TRBV29-1 and TRBJ2-1, with D perhaps TRBD1 (6 bases). Germline CDR1 is SQVTM and CDR2 is ANQGSEA. The CDR3 has 15 residues. The V end was cut by 7 bases, the J end by 1 base, with 17 bases between. The CDR3 protein is CSARSGVKSYNEQFF. CDR3 coding DNA: TGCAGCGCCCGATCAGGGGTTAAGTCCTACAATGAGCAGTTCTTC.

The rearrangement uses TRBV10-3 and TRBJ2-1; the match to TRBD1 covers 7 bases. The germline V gene has CDR1 ENHRY and CDR2 SYGVKD. The CDR3 length is 16 residues. V was clipped by 7 bases and J by 6 bases; unmatched bases: 15. The CDR3 coding sequence is TGTGCCATCAAGGCTGGGTACCGGGACAGTTTCAATGAGCAGTTCTTC. Residues: CAIKAGYRDSFNEQFF.

CDR3 nucleotide sequence: TGTGCCAGCAGCCCAAGGGAGGTCGGCCCACTCAGCTACGAGCAGTACTTC. Its protein is CASSPREVGPLSYEQYF. The chain uses TRBV7-3 and TRBJ2-7, with TRBD2 as a possible D gene (6 bases). CDR1 is SGHTA and CDR2 is FQGTGA in the germline V gene. The CDR3 runs to 17 residues. The V and J ends lost 5 bases and 3 bases respectively, with 23 bases between them. Supplemented by reference TRBV7-3 and TRBJ2-7, the full variable domain reads GAGVSQTPSNKVTEKGKYVELRCDPISGHTALYWYRQSLGQGPEFLIYFQGTGAADDSGLPNDRFFAVRPEGSVSTLKIQRTERGDSAVYLCASSPREVGPLSYEQYFGPGTRLTVT.

V and J are TRBV29-1 and TRBJ1-2; 11 nucleotides line up with TRBD1. The CDR3 extends over 15 amino acids. Trimming took 8 bases from V and 4 from J; bases not matched to a gene: 12. Germline V gene data show CDR1 as SQVTM and CDR2 as ANQGSEA. CDR3 sequence reads: CSSSGTGGGSYGYTF. CDR3 DNA sequence: TGCAGCTCCTCCGGGACAGGGGGTGGTAGCTATGGCTACACCTTC.

This clone was picked up a small number of times. This chain connects TRBV7-8 to TRBJ2-1; maybe TRBD2 (5 bases). Trimming left V 1 base short and J 4 bases short, with 14 bases between. The CDR3 covers 16 residues. CDR1 is SGHVS and CDR2 is FQNEAQ in the germline V gene. The DNA for the CDR3 is TGTGCCAGCAGCTTAGATCTCCCCCGGGGTTACAATGAGCAGTTCTTC. Translation: CASSLDLPRGYNEQFF.

This chain connects TRBV18 to TRBJ2-7; weak D call: TRBD1 (6 bases). The V end lost 2 bases, the J end lost 6 bases, and 14 bases lay between the germline ends. This CDR3 spans 14 amino acids. From germline, CDR1 is KGHSH and CDR2 LQKENI. The DNA for the CDR3 is TGTGCCAGCTCACCAAGGGACACGTCGGCCGAGCAGTACTTC. It translates to CASSPRDTSAEQYF. The entire variable domain, with the rest obtained from reference TRBV18 and TRBJ2-7, is as follows: NAGVMQNPRHLVRRRGQEARLRCSPMKGHSHVYWYRQLPEEGLKFMVYLQKENIIDESGMPKERFSAEFPKEGPSILRIQQVVRGDSAAYFCASSPRDTSAEQYFGPGTRLTVT.

This chain uses TRBV11-2 with TRBJ2-5, with 8 bases matching TRBD2. The CDR3 covers 15 residues. Looked up from germline, CDR1 is SGHAT and CDR2 is FQNNGV. V dropped 4 bases and J dropped 4; count of bases not matched to a gene: 8. Written as DNA, the CDR3 is TGTGCCAGCAGCTCCCAGGGCGGGGGGTCAGAGACCCAGTACTTC. Protein: CASSSQGGGSETQYF.

The chain has TRBV19 and TRBJ1-5; D remains unclear. CDR3 length equals 14 residues. Looked up from germline, CDR1 is LNHDA and CDR2 is SQIVND (reference sequence). V was pared by 7 bases and J by 4 bases, with 14 bases between. CDR3 in amino acids: CASTLAGHNQPQHF. DNA of the CDR3: TGTGCCAGTACCCTCGCGGGCCATAATCAGCCCCAGCATTTT.

This CDR3 reads CASSAWGAGLTDTQYF. The CDR3 bases are TGTGCCAGCAGCGCCTGGGGAGCGGGGCTCACAGATACGCAGTATTTT. This rearrangement joins TRBV11-1 to TRBJ2-3, with TRBD2 matching over 7 bases. The J segment lost 2 bases and the V segment lost 5 bases, leaving 10 bases of the junction unmatched. CDR3 length: 16 residues. From germline, CDR1 is SGHAT and CDR2 FQDESV (reference sequence).

V and J are TRBV10-3 and TRBJ1-1, with D hard to call. Germline V gene sequence: CDR1 ENHRY, CDR2 SYGVKD. The CDR3 sequence is 12 residues long. V was cut by 0 bases and J by 10 bases, with 9 bases left in between. CDR3 amino acids: CAISESTQAAFF. CDR3 coding DNA: TGTGCCATCAGTGAGTCGACCCAGGCAGCTTTCTTT.

V usage is TRBV6-5 and J usage is TRBJ1-5; D is ambiguous. Trimming pared 2 bases from V and 4 bases from J, leaving 6 bases between. CDR1 and CDR2 from the germline V gene are MNHEY and SVGAGI. The CDR3 contains 13 residues. DNA of the CDR3: TGTGCCAGCAGTTACGACGGGAATCAGCCCCAGCATTTT. Protein: CASSYDGNQPQHF.

The chain employs TRBV9 and TRBJ2-1, with TRBD2 matching 7 bases. The J segment lost 5 bases and the V segment lost 2 bases, leaving 7 bases of the junction unmatched. The CDR3 contains 15 residues. Per germline, CDR1 SGDLS and CDR2 YYNGEE. The CDR3 sequence is CASSVSSGVNNEQFF. CDR3 nucleotides: TGTGCCAGCAGCGTCTCCAGCGGGGTCAACAATGAGCAGTTCTTC.

V gene TRBV19 combines with J gene TRBJ1-2, with 7 bases lining up with TRBD1. The trim removed 6 bases at V and 8 bases at J, leaving 12 bases unmatched. CDR1 LNHDA and CDR2 SQIVND come from the germline V gene (reference sequence). The CDR3 totals 14 residues. In nucleotides, the CDR3 is TGTGCCAGTAGAGCCACAGGGGTAGTTAGAGGCTACACCTTC. This codes for CASRATGVVRGYTF. Full variable domain (remainder filled in from reference TRBV19 and TRBJ1-2): DGGITQSPKYLFRKEGQNVTLSCEQNLNHDAMYWYRQDPGQGLRLIYYSQIVNDFQKGDIAEGYSVSREKKESFPLTVTSAQKNPTAFYLCASRATGVVRGYTFGSGTRLTVV.

This chain uses TRBV7-9 with TRBJ1-1; 10 nucleotides align to TRBD1. From germline, CDR1 is SEHNR and CDR2 FQNEAQ (reference sequence). V lost 5 bases to trimming and J lost 5 bases; unmatched junction nucleotides: 8. The CDR3 extends over 15 amino acids. CDR3 residues: CASSGRTGGLTEAFF. DNA of the CDR3: TGTGCCAGCAGCGGTCGGACAGGGGGGTTGACTGAAGCTTTCTTT.

V is TRBV18 and J is TRBJ1-3; D may be TRBD1 (5 bases). The CDR3 loop spans 17 amino acids. V lost 0 bases to trimming and J lost 0 bases, with 12 bases between them. Germline CDR1 and CDR2: KGHSH and LQKENI. CDR3: CASSPPGRSLSGNTIYF. In nucleotides, the CDR3 is TGTGCCAGCTCACCACCGGGGCGATCCCTCTCTGGAAACACCATATATTTT.

This clone was observed a few times. The chain links TRBV19 to TRBJ1-1, with D possibly being TRBD1 (5 bases). The CDR3 runs to 17 residues. V was cut by 5 bases and J by 0 bases, with 19 bases left in between. Germline loops: CDR1 LNHDA, CDR2 SQIVND (reference sequence). The CDR3 DNA reads as TGTGCCAGTAGTCCGGGGGGGAAGAGGGCCTTGAACACTGAAGCTTTCTTT. This codes for CASSPGGKRALNTEAFF.

The rearrangement joins TRBV7-2 to TRBJ1-1; 10 bases align to TRBD1. After removal of 7 bases from V and 9 bases from J, the junction contained 8 bases not matched to a gene. Germline assignment: CDR1 SGHTA and CDR2 FQGNSA. The CDR3 consists of 13 residues. The CDR3 is CASTRDRGQQAFF. The CDR3 nucleotides read TGTGCCAGCACCAGGGACAGGGGCCAACAAGCTTTCTTT.

The V call is TRBV6-5, the J call TRBJ1-1; perhaps TRBD1 as D (6 bases). V gave up 2 bases and J gave up 1 base, with 8 bases separating them. Germline CDR1 MNHEY, CDR2 SVGAGI. CDR3 length: 14 amino acids. The CDR3 loop is CASSYLQGNTEAFF. The CDR3 region has the DNA TGTGCCAGCAGTTACCTACAGGGGAACACTGAAGCTTTCTTT.